One sample yielded the 28 T cell receptor beta chains listed below, sequenced in a study of CD8+ T cells in alopecia areata. cDNA reverse transcribed from extracted RNA served as the sequencing template. Measured with immunoSEQ multiplex PCR; TCRdb has only the in-frame clones, and not every one. The table lists around 290,000 clones, no singletons, with approximately 1.2% in the top ten. Sorting of pooled cutaneous lymph node cells was based on CD4, CD8alpha, NKG2D, NKG2ACE and other markers. The sample was CD4+ T cells sorted from a lymph node. These TCRs come from a C3H/HeJ mouse with alopecia areata. This strain's MHC haplotype is H2-k.

This clone was counted only a few times. All gene names here are mouse names. The CDR3 extends 4 residues past the end of the read, so its final part is completed from the germline J gene. The V call is TRBV14, the J call TRBJ2-5, with 7 positions matching TRBD2. Looked up from germline, CDR1 is SGHDT and CDR2 is FRDEAV. V shed 1 base, J shed 2 bases, and the junction held 4 bases outside the gene matches. The CDR3 has 15 residues. Incomplete CDR3 DNA: TGTGCCAGCAGTTTCCCCGTGGGGGGCCAAGAC. It codes for CASSFPVGGQD. The entire CDR3 is CASSFPVGGQDTQYF.

This clone was counted between two and nine times. Mouse gene names apply. The read stops 4 residues short of the end of the CDR3; the missing end is completed from the germline J gene. The chain carries TRBV19 and TRBJ2-7, with 9 bases identical to TRBD1. Germline V lookup: CDR1 FNHDT, CDR2 SITEND (reference sequence). CDR3 length: 14 amino acids. The part of the CDR3 DNA that was read is TGTGCCAGCAGTAGAGGGACAGGGAAGTAT. Its translation is CASSRGTGKY. The complete CDR3 sequence is CASSRGTGKYEQYF.

Concerning this clone itself: Gene names are mouse gene names. The read terminates 4 residues before the CDR3 end, so the remaining end is supplied by the germline J gene. The chain is built from TRBV19 and TRBJ2-5, with 9 bases matching TRBD2. The CDR3 has 15 residues. Looked up from germline, CDR1 is FNHDT and CDR2 is SITEND (reference sequence). The V segment lost 0 bases and the J segment 3 bases; nucleotides outside the gene matches: 2. The CDR3 bases that were read are TGTGCCAGCAGTATAGGGGGGACTGGGCAAGAC. This translates into CASSIGGTGQD. The entire CDR3 sequence reads CASSIGGTGQDTQYF. Filled out from reference TRBV19 and TRBJ2-5, the complete variable domain reads GGIITQTPKFLIGQEGQKLTLKCQQNFNHDTMYWYRQDSGKGLRLIYYSITENDLQKGDLSEGYDASREKKSSFSLTVTSAQKNEMAVFLCASSIGGTGQDTQYFGPGTRLLVL.

This clone was counted between two and nine times. Genes and germline are mouse. The observed sequence ends 4 residues before the CDR3 terminus, with the missing tail filled in from the germline J gene. The rearrangement uses TRBV13-1 and TRBJ2-5; TRBD2 aligns across 14 bases. Germline-derived CDR1 and CDR2 are NSHNY and SYGAGN. This CDR3 is 18 amino acids long. Trimming took 3 bases from V and 2 from J; bases not matched to a gene: 8. The chain's CDR3 is CASSAGDWGGAVQDTQYF. The sequenced part of the CDR3 DNA is TGTGCCAGCAGTGCCGGGGACTGGGGGGGCGCGGTCCAAGAC.

As to this clone: Gene names are the mouse ones. The CDR3 is cut off 4 residues early in the read; its end comes from the germline J gene. The sample contains more than one DNA sequence encoding this CDR3. The chain has TRBV5 and TRBJ2-7, with 9 bases matching TRBD1. Germline V lookup: CDR1 LGHNA, CDR2 YNLKQL (reference sequence). The CDR3 runs to 14 residues. CDR3 region: CASSQRDREYEQYF. Partial CDR3 DNA: TGTGCCAGCAGCCAACGGGACAGGGAATAT.

About this clone itself: Germline and genes: mouse. With the read ending 4 residues before the CDR3 end, the germline J gene is used to fill in that end. The rearrangement links TRBV31 to TRBJ1-2; D gene uncertain. CDR3 length equals 13 residues. Looked up from germline, CDR1 is GKSSPN and CDR2 is SITVG. Trimming removed 0 bases at V and 2 bases at J, with 7 bases between. CDR3 DNA, as far as it was read: TGTGCCTGGAGTCTATCACAGAACTCC. This gives the protein CAWSLSQNS. The full CDR3 protein is CAWSLSQNSDYTF. The full variable domain, rest sourced from reference TRBV31 and TRBJ1-2, is AQTIHQWPVAEIKAVGSPLSLGCTIKGKSSPNLYWYWQATGGTLQQLFYSITVGQVESVVQLNLSASRPKDDQFILSTEKLLLSHSGFYLCAWSLSQNSDYTFGSGTRLLVI.

This clone occurred a few times. Gene names denote mouse genes. The read terminates 4 residues before the CDR3 end, so the remaining end is supplied by the germline J gene. The same CDR3 is also encoded by other DNA sequences in this sample. The rearrangement links TRBV13-3 to TRBJ2-3, with 7 bases that match TRBD2. J gave up 0 bases and V 5 bases, and 0 bases lay outside the gene matches. The CDR3 is 13 amino acids. In germline, CDR1 is NNHDY, CDR2 SYVADS. Partial CDR3 DNA: TGTGCCAGCAGACTGGGGAGTGCAGAA. As protein: CASRLGSAE. The CDR3 reads in full as CASRLGSAETLYF.

Turning to this clone: Any gene name here is a mouse gene name. The read falls 4 residues short of the CDR3 end, and the missing part is taken from the germline J gene. The gene calls are TRBV12-1 and TRBJ2-1; perhaps TRBD2 as D (6 bases). The CDR3 extends over 15 amino acids. V was pared by 1 base and J by 2 bases, with 11 bases between. Germline lookup yields CDR1 SGHSN and CDR2 HYEKVE. The CDR3 is CASSLSGGDYAEQFF. The CDR3 DNA, read in part, is TGTGCCAGCTCTCTGAGTGGGGGAGACTATGCT. Full variable domain (remainder filled in from reference TRBV12-1 and TRBJ2-1): DSGVVQSPRHIIKEKGGRSVLTCIPISGHSNVVWYQQTLGKELKFLIQHYEKVERDKGFLPSRFSVQQFDDYHSEMNMSALELEDSAMYFCASSLSGGDYAEQFFGPGTRLTVL.

In its sample, this clone was seen a few times. The genes and germline here are from mouse. Read coverage stops 4 residues before the CDR3 terminus; the germline J gene supplies the remainder. The chain uses TRBV13-2 and TRBJ2-7; TRBD2 aligns across 8 bases. The CDR3 has 14 residues. V was clipped by 1 base and J by 3 bases; unmatched bases: 3. The germline V gene encodes CDR1 NNHNN and CDR2 SYGAGS (reference sequence). CDR3 sequence: CASGDRGGRYEQYF. The CDR3 DNA, read in part, is TGTGCCAGCGGTGATCGGGGGGGGCGCTAT.

This clone was observed a handful of times. Gene names and germline refer to mouse. Read sequence stops 4 residues before the CDR3 end, and the germline J gene provides the missing end. J is TRBJ2-3 and V is TRBV13-3; 7 positions agree with TRBD2. Germline V gives CDR1 NNHDY, CDR2 SYVADS. The CDR3 length is 15 residues. After removal of 4 bases from V and 0 bases from J, the junction contained 5 bases not matched to a gene. CDR3 in amino acids: CASSSDWSSAETLYF. CDR3 DNA, as far as it was read: TGTGCCAGCAGTTCGGACTGGTCTAGTGCAGAA.

With respect to this clone: The genes and germline here are from mouse. The DNA read from the CDR3 is TGTGCCAGCAGTGATTGGGACAGAACAGAC. Encoded protein: CASSDWDRTD. The CDR3, in full, reads CASSDWDRTDTQYF. This rearrangement joins TRBV13-3 to TRBJ2-5; TRBD1 aligns across 7 bases. The CDR3 end falls 4 residues outside the read, so it is completed with the germline J gene. The CDR3 loop spans 14 amino acids. Germline V CDR1 and CDR2: NNHDY, SYVADS.

A word on this clone: Gene names refer to mouse genes. Read coverage stops 3 residues before the CDR3 terminus; the germline J gene supplies the remainder. The rearrangement uses TRBV13-3 and TRBJ1-6, with no clear D. TRBJ1-6 has ORF status, its function being uncertain. The CDR3 runs 15 residues. Germline loops: CDR1 NNHDY, CDR2 SYVADS. The V and J ends lost 5 bases and 0 bases respectively, with 9 bases between them. Incomplete CDR3 DNA: TGTGCCAGCAGCCTTGACAATTCCTATAATTCGCCC. Translation gives CASSLDNSYNSP. The whole CDR3 sequence is CASSLDNSYNSPLYF.

On this clone itself: Germline and genes here are mouse. With the read ending 4 residues before the CDR3 end, the germline J gene is used to fill in that end. V usage is TRBV5 and J usage is TRBJ2-2, with D hard to call. The length of the CDR3 is 15 residues. Germline CDR1 LGHNA, CDR2 YNLKQL (reference sequence). The germline V and J ends were trimmed by 3 bases and 0 bases, with 8 bases remaining between them. CDR3 in amino acids: CASSQGRANTGQLYF. The part of the CDR3 DNA that was read is TGTGCCAGCAGCCAGGGGAGGGCAAACACCGGG.

Many counts were recorded for this clone. The gene symbols are mouse symbols. The read terminates 4 residues ahead of where the CDR3 ends, so the germline J gene completes it. The same CDR3 arises from other DNA sequences in this sample as well. V gene TRBV17 combines with J gene TRBJ2-7, with 7 bases identical to TRBD1. The CDR3 has 13 amino acids. Unmatched junction bases numbered 0, after V lost 2 bases and J lost 2 bases. In germline, CDR1 is MNHDT, CDR2 YYDKIL. This CDR3 is CASSRQGAYEQYF. The sequenced part of the CDR3 DNA is TGTGCTAGCAGTAGACAGGGGGCCTAT.

Comment on this clone: The genes are named according to mouse. The sequence runs out 4 residues before the end of the CDR3; the remainder is reconstructed from the germline J gene. At the DNA level, this CDR3 is encoded by other sequences in the same sample as well. The gene calls are TRBV13-2 and TRBJ2-7; D might be TRBD1 (6 bases). V lost 5 bases and J 1 base, leaving 7 bases between the germline ends. Germline values: CDR1 NNHNN, CDR2 SYGAGS (reference sequence). This CDR3 is built from 12 residues. The CDR3 DNA, read in part, is TGTGCCAGCGGGGGACATTCCTAT. Its protein is CASGGHSY. In full, the CDR3 reads CASGGHSYEQYF.

This clone was found a few times. The listed genes are named as in mouse. The same CDR3 also results from other DNA sequences found in this sample. The CDR3 region is CASSRGNSPLYF. The CDR3 bases that were read are TGTGCCAGCAGCAGGGGAAATTCGCCC. The chain uses TRBV19 and TRBJ1-6; maybe TRBD1 (6 bases). Sequencing ends 3 residues short of the CDR3 end; the germline J gene provides the rest. TRBJ1-6 is an ORF; its function is uncertain. Per the germline V gene, CDR1 is FNHDT and CDR2 is SITEND (reference sequence). This CDR3 is 12 amino acids long. Trimming stripped 5 bases from V and 7 bases from J, with 7 bases between.

This clone was counted between two and nine times. The genes are named according to mouse. Read coverage stops 4 residues before the CDR3 terminus; the germline J gene supplies the remainder. Other DNA sequences in this specimen translate into the identical CDR3. J is TRBJ2-5 and V is TRBV5, with D tentatively TRBD2 (7 bases). The CDR3 is 15 residues long. Per the germline V gene, CDR1 is LGHNA and CDR2 is YNLKQL (reference sequence). V gave up 0 bases and J gave up 2 bases, with 9 bases separating them. CDR3 DNA, as far as it was read: TGTGCCAGCAGCCAAGAAGGGGGGGGCCAAGAC. This encodes CASSQEGGGQD. The full CDR3 reads CASSQEGGGQDTQYF.

Concerning this clone: The listed genes are named as in mouse. Read data end 4 residues before the CDR3 end; the end is taken from the germline J gene. This chain links TRBV14 with TRBJ2-5; D might be TRBD1 (6 bases). Germline V lookup: CDR1 SGHDT, CDR2 FRDEAV. Trimming pared 4 bases from V and 2 bases from J, leaving 8 bases between. The CDR3 covers 13 residues. The CDR3 bases that were read are TGTGCCAGCAGTAGACAGGCCCAAGAC. Protein: CASSRQAQD. The whole CDR3 sequence is CASSRQAQDTQYF.

As for this clone: Genes here carry mouse names. The read gets to within 4 residues of the CDR3 end, and the germline J gene fills in the rest. Other DNA sequences from this sample encode an identical CDR3 as well. The chain employs TRBV13-3 and TRBJ2-3; 8 nucleotides align to TRBD2. The germline gives CDR1 NNHDY, CDR2 SYVADS. Losses at the gene ends were 3 bases for V and 0 bases for J; bases not matched to a gene: 3. The CDR3 runs 15 residues. The CDR3 DNA, read in part, is TGTGCCAGCAGTGTCCTGGGGGGTAGTGCAGAA. It codes for CASSVLGGSAE. The CDR3 as a whole reads CASSVLGGSAETLYF.

This clone was picked up a small number of times. The gene names here belong to mouse. The read stops 4 residues short of the end of the CDR3; the missing end is completed from the germline J gene. Other DNA sequences of this sample code for an identical CDR3. The V and J genes are TRBV31 and TRBJ2-3; 7 nucleotides line up with TRBD2. Per the germline V gene, CDR1 is GKSSPN and CDR2 is SITVG. The CDR3 loop spans 14 amino acids. V shed 3 bases and J 0 bases; nucleotides not matched to a gene: 3. CDR3 sequence: CAWRLGPSAETLYF. The DNA read from the CDR3 is TGTGCCTGGAGACTGGGGCCTAGTGCAGAA. The full variable domain, completed using reference TRBV31 and TRBJ2-3, is AQTIHQWPVAEIKAVGSPLSLGCTIKGKSSPNLYWYWQATGGTLQQLFYSITVGQVESVVQLNLSASRPKDDQFILSTEKLLLSHSGFYLCAWRLGPSAETLYFGSGTRLTVL.

Worth noting for this clone: Gene names are the mouse ones. CDR3 loop: CASRNRGNSDYTF. Partial CDR3 DNA: TGTGCCAGCAGAAACAGGGGAAACTCC. V gene TRBV19 combines with J gene TRBJ1-2; 7 bases align to TRBD1. The read terminates 4 residues before the CDR3 end, so the remaining end is supplied by the germline J gene. CDR1 is FNHDT and CDR2 is SITEND in the germline V gene (reference sequence). The CDR3 is made up of 13 amino acids. V shed 5 bases, J shed 1 base, and the junction held 2 bases outside the gene matches. Combining the CDR3 with reference TRBV19 and TRBJ1-2 gives the whole variable domain GGIITQTPKFLIGQEGQKLTLKCQQNFNHDTMYWYRQDSGKGLRLIYYSITENDLQKGDLSEGYDASREKKSSFSLTVTSAQKNEMAVFLCASRNRGNSDYTFGSGTRLLVI.

This clone was observed at least ten times. Genes and germline come from the mouse. The CDR3 end is not reached by the read, which stops 4 residues before it; the germline J gene fills it in. Other DNA sequences in the same sample also yield this CDR3. The chain has TRBV19 and TRBJ2-2; 11 bases fit TRBD1. The CDR3 extends over 15 amino acids. Per the germline V gene, CDR1 is FNHDT and CDR2 is SITEND (reference sequence). J lost 4 bases, V lost 2 bases, and 1 base had no gene match. The CDR3 is CASSIGTGGTGQLYF. The covered CDR3 bases are TGTGCCAGCAGTATCGGGACAGGGGGCACCGGG. The variable domain in full, completed from reference TRBV19 and TRBJ2-2, reads GGIITQTPKFLIGQEGQKLTLKCQQNFNHDTMYWYRQDSGKGLRLIYYSITENDLQKGDLSEGYDASREKKSSFSLTVTSAQKNEMAVFLCASSIGTGGTGQLYFGEGSKLTVL.

This clone was detected a few times. Given a much more abundant clone one base away, this may be a read error. The genes are named according to mouse. Coverage ceases 4 residues before the CDR3 finishes, and the germline J gene fills in the end. This sample includes further DNA sequences coding for the same CDR3. This rearrangement joins TRBV14 to TRBJ2-1, with 7 bases that match TRBD2. CDR3 length: 13 residues. Germline loops: CDR1 SGHDT, CDR2 FRDEAV. V shed 5 bases, J shed 1 base, and the junction held 0 bases outside the gene matches. CDR3 DNA, as far as it was read: TGTGCCAGCAGGACTGGGAACTATGCT. It specifies CASRTGNYA. The whole CDR3 is CASRTGNYAEQFF.

For this clone: Any gene name here is a mouse gene name. The read comes to an end 4 residues before the CDR3 does, leaving the germline J gene to fill in the end. The rearrangement uses TRBV31 and TRBJ2-7; TRBD2 matches 8 bases. The CDR3 spans 13 residues. In germline, CDR1 is GKSSPN, CDR2 SITVG. The CDR3 bases that were read are TGTGCCTGGAGACTGGGGGCCCTGTAT. It is translated as CAWRLGALY. The CDR3 reads in full as CAWRLGALYEQYF.

In its sample, this clone was seen a few times. This could be a read error, since a much larger clone is one nucleotide away. Mouse gene names and germline throughout. Read coverage stops 4 residues before the CDR3 terminus; the germline J gene supplies the remainder. Other DNA sequences from this sample encode an identical CDR3 as well. The chain links TRBV13-1 to TRBJ2-5; D might be TRBD2 (6 bases). CDR1 and CDR2 (germline): NSHNY, SYGAGN. V was trimmed by 2 bases and J by 3 bases, leaving 7 bases between them. CDR3 length: 13 amino acids. The CDR3 reads CASSDGGQDTQYF. Incomplete CDR3 DNA: TGTGCCAGCAGTGACGGGGGGCAAGAC.

This clone has only a few counts. The genes and germline here are from mouse. Sequencing ends 4 residues short of the CDR3 end; the germline J gene provides the rest. The V call is TRBV13-3, the J call TRBJ2-1; D is possibly TRBD1 (6 bases). The germline V gene encodes CDR1 NNHDY and CDR2 SYVADS. CDR3 size: 13 residues. V lost 5 bases, J lost 4 bases, and 10 bases lay in between. The sequenced part of the CDR3 DNA is TGTGCCAGCAGCCTCAGGGGTTATGCT. Its protein is CASSLRGYA. The whole CDR3 protein reads CASSLRGYAEQFF.

This clone was seen only a few times. The gene symbols are mouse symbols. The missing CDR3 end, 4 residues past where the read stops, is filled in from the germline J gene. Different DNA sequences within this sample yield the same CDR3. The chain carries TRBV13-1 and TRBJ2-4; 12 bases align to TRBD2. CDR1 is NSHNY, CDR2 SYGAGN, per germline. Trimming removed 4 bases from V and 0 bases from J; junction bases left unmatched: 3. The CDR3 consists of 16 residues. The CDR3 sequence is CASSPGLGGSQNTLYF. The part of the CDR3 DNA that was read is TGTGCCAGCAGTCCGGGACTGGGGGGAAGTCAAAAC.

This clone was counted between two and nine times. All gene names here are mouse names. Read sequence stops 4 residues before the CDR3 end, and the germline J gene provides the missing end. Additional DNA sequences in this sample encode the identical CDR3. The chain carries TRBV5 and TRBJ1-1; no clear D. The CDR3 has 15 residues. The germline V gene encodes CDR1 LGHNA and CDR2 YNLKQL (reference sequence). V was shortened by 0 bases and J by 1 base, with 9 bases between the two germline ends. The CDR3 reads CASSQDEGSNTEVFF. The DNA read from the CDR3 is TGTGCCAGCAGCCAAGATGAGGGTTCGAACACA.